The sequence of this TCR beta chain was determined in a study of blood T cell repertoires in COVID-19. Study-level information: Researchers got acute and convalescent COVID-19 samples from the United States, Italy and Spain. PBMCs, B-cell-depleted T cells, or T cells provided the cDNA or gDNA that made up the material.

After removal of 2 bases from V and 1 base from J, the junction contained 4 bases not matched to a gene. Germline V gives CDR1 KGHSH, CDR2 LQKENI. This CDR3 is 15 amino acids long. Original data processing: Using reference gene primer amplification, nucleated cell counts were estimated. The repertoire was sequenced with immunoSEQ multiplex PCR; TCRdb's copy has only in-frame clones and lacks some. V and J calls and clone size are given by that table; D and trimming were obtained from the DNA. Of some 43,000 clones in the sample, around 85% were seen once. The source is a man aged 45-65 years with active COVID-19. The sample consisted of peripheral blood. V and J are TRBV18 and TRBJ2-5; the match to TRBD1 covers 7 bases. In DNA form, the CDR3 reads TGTGCCAGCTCACCAAGGGGGACAGTCCAAGAGACCCAGTACTTC. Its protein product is CASSPRGTVQETQYF.